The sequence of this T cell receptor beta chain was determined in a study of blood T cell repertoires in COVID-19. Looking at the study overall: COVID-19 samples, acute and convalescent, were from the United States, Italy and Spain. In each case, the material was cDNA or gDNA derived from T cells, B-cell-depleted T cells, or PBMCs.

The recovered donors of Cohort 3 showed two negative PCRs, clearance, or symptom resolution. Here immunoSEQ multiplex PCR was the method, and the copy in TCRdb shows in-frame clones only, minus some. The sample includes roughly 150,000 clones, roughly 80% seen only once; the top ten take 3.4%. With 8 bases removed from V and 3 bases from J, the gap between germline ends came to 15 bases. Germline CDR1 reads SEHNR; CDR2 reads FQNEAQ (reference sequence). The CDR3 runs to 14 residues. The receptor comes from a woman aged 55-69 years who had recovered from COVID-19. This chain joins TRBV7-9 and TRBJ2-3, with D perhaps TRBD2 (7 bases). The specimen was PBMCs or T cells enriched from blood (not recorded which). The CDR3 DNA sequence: TGTGCCAGCCTGGGGGGGGCCGGGACAGATACGCAGTATTTT. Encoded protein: CASLGGAGTDTQYF.